Following are 3 T cell receptor beta chains from one sample sequenced in a study of regulatory T cells. The study, taken as a whole, reports: In CD3G-deficient patients, conventional CD4+ T cells were enriched for hydrophobic CDR3 residues at positions 6 and 7.

The PCR used 52 TRBV and 13 TRBJ primers. The method was immunoSEQ multiplex PCR; TCRdb's version includes in-frame clones alone and lacks a portion of them. The sample lists about 17,000 clones, about 79% occurring once. Antigens of these TCRs are unknown. Sequencing was performed on conventional CD4+ T cells sorted from blood. These receptors came from a person aged 30 to 40 with CD3G deficiency.

The gene calls are TRBV6-1 and TRBJ1-1; unclear D gene. Germline loops: CDR1 MNHNS, CDR2 SASEGT. CDR3 length: 11 residues. Deletions cut 8 bases from V and 4 bases from J, with 8 bases between. The chain's CDR3 is CASLSGTEAFF. Written as DNA, the CDR3 is TGTGCCAGCTTATCGGGCACTGAAGCTTTCTTT.

The J gene is TRBJ1-4, the V gene TRBV5-1, with D perhaps TRBD1 (6 bases). The V end lost 4 bases, the J end lost 3 bases, and 10 bases lay between the germline ends. Germline loops: CDR1 SGHRS, CDR2 YFSETQ. There are 14 residues in the CDR3. The CDR3 region is CASSQGGPNEKLFF. The DNA for the CDR3 is TGCGCCAGCAGCCAAGGGGGGCCTAATGAAAAACTGTTTTTT.

The gene calls are TRBV28 and TRBJ1-5; possible D gene TRBD1, 5 bases. V was trimmed by 9 bases and J by 11 bases, leaving 17 bases between them. The CDR3 consists of 12 residues. Germline CDR1 and CDR2: MDHEN and SYDVKM. As DNA, the CDR3 is TGTGCCAGTGCGGTGGGGGAGGGGTCCCAGCATTTT. Encoded protein: CASAVGEGSQHF.